A single sample is the source of the 5 T cell receptor beta chains below, sequenced in a study of OX40 agonist ivuxolimab in advanced cancers. Profiled with immunoSEQ multiplex PCR; TCRdb holds only in-frame clones, not every one. The sample includes approximately 22,000 clones, about 88% of them seen just once. The source was CD4+ or CD8+ T cells sorted from blood, collected in a trial of the OX40 agonist ivuxolimab. All receptors come from an adult with an advanced solid tumor such as melanoma, head and neck, liver or kidney cancer.

The V and J genes are TRBV6-5 and TRBJ2-2; no definite D call. Germline assignment: CDR1 MNHEY and CDR2 SVGAGI. V lost 7 bases and J 4 bases, leaving 4 bases between the germline ends. The CDR3 sequence is 11 residues long. The CDR3: CASTTTGELFF. Here the CDR3 DNA reads TGTGCCAGCACTACCACCGGGGAGCTGTTTTTT.

This chain joins TRBV9 and TRBJ2-1, with D unclear. CDR1 SGDLS and CDR2 YYNGEE come from the germline V gene. The V end lost 0 bases, the J end lost 6 bases, and 10 bases lay between the germline ends. There are 14 residues in the CDR3. The CDR3, as DNA: TGTGCCAGCAGCGTAGCCACTAACCCCAATGAGCAGTTCTTC. This sequence encodes CASSVATNPNEQFF.

This clone was detected once. The genes are TRBV6-6 and TRBJ2-7, with a tentative D call TRBD2 (5 bases). Germline V lookup: CDR1 MNHNY, CDR2 SVGAGI (reference sequence). This CDR3 is built from 13 residues. Trimming removed 8 bases at V and 4 bases at J, with 15 bases between. CDR3 DNA sequence: TGTGCCAGCTGCTTGACAAGCGGTTACGAGCAGTACTTC. Its protein product is CASCLTSGYEQYF.

The V call is TRBV7-2, the J call TRBJ2-5, with no clear D. The CDR3 totals 13 residues. The V end was cut by 0 bases, the J end by 3 bases, with 5 bases between. The germline V gene has CDR1 SGHTA and CDR2 FQGNSA. The CDR3, as DNA: TGTGCCAGCAGCTTAGCGTTGGAAGAGACCCAGTACTTC. Translation: CASSLALEETQYF.

The V gene is TRBV12-5, the J gene TRBJ2-5; D is ambiguous. Trimming removed 6 bases from V and 5 bases from J, with 16 bases in between. CDR1 and CDR2 from the germline V gene are LGHNT and FRNRAP. The CDR3 has 14 residues. This CDR3 is CASGSGYTGETQYF. In DNA, the CDR3 is TGTGCTAGTGGCTCCGGATACACGGGTGAGACCCAGTACTTC.